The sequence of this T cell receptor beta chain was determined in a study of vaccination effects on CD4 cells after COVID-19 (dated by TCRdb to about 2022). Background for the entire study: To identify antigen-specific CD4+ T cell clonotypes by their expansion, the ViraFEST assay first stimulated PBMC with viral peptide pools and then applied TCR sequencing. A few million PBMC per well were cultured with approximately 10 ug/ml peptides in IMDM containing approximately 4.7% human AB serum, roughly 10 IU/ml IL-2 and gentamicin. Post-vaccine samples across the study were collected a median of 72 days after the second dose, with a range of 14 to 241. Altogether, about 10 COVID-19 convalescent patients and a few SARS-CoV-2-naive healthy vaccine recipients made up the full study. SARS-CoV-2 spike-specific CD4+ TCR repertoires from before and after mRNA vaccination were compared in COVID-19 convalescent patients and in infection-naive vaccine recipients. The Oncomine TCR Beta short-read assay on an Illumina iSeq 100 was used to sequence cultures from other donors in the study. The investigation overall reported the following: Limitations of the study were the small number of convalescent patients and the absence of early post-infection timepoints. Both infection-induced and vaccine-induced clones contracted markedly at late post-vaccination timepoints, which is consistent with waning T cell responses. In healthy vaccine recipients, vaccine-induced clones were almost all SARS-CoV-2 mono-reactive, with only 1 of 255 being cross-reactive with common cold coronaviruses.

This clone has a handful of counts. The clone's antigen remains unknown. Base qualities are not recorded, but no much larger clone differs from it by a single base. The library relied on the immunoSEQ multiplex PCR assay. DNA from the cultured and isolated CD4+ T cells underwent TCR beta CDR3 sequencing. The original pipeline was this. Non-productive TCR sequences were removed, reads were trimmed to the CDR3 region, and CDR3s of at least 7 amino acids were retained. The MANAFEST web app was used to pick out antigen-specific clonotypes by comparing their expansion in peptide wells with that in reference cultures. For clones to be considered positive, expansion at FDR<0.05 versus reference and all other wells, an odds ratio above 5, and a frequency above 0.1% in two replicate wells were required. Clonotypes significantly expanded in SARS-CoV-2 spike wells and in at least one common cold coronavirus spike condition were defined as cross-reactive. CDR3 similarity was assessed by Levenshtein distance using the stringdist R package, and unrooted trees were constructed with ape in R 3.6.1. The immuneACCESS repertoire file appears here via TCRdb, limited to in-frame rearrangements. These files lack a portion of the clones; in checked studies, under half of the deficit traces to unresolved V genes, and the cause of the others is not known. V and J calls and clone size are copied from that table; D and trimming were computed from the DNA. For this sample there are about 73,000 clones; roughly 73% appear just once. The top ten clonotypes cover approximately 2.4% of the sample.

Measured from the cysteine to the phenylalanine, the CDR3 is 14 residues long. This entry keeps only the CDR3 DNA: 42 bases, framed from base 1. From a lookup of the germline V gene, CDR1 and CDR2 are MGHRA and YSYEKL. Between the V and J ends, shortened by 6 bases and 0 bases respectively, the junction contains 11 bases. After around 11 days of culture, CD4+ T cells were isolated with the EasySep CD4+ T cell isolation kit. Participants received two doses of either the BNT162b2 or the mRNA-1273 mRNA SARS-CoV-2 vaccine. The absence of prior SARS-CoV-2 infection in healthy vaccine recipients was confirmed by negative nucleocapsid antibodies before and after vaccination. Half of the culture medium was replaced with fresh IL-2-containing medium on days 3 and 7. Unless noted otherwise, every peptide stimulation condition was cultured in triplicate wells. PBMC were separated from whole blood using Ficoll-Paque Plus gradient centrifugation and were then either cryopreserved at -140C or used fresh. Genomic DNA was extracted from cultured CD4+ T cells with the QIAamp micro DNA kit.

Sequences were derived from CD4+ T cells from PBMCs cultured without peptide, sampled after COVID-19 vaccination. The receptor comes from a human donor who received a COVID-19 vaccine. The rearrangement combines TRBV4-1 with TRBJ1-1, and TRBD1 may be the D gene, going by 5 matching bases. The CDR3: CASRGPTMNTEAFF. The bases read TGCGCCAGCAGGGGACCGACAATGAACACTGAAGCTTTCTTT.